Below are 23 T cell receptor beta chains sequenced from a single sample in a study of OX40 agonist ivuxolimab in advanced cancers. Sequencing was performed with immunoSEQ multiplex PCR; in TCRdb, only in-frame clones are kept and a portion is missing. The table includes 50,000 to 65,000 clones, approximately 87% detected once. The source material was CD4+ or CD8+ T cells sorted from blood, sampled in a trial of the OX40 agonist ivuxolimab. All receptors come from an adult with an advanced solid tumor such as melanoma, head and neck, liver or kidney cancer.

CDR3 residues: CASRHTGTDSYEQYF. The CDR3 coding sequence is TGTGCCAGCAGACACACCGGGACAGACTCCTACGAGCAGTACTTC. The chain employs TRBV6-1 and TRBJ2-7, with TRBD1 matching 7 bases. The CDR3 length is 15 residues. Germline CDR1 MNHNS, CDR2 SASEGT. The ends lost 6 bases at V and 0 bases at J; junction bases unmatched: 8.

V usage is TRBV19 and J usage is TRBJ1-5, with D hard to call. V was pared by 7 bases and J by 6 bases, with 19 bases between. The germline V gene has CDR1 LNHDA and CDR2 SQIVND (reference sequence). This CDR3 contains 15 residues. CDR3 amino acids: CASTPTLPNFQPQHF. In DNA form, the CDR3 reads TGTGCCAGTACCCCGACCCTTCCCAATTTTCAGCCCCAGCATTTT.

The J gene is TRBJ1-6, the V gene TRBV23-1; D call uncertain. TRBV23-1 is designated an ORF whose function remains uncertain. The CDR3 loop spans 15 amino acids. V was cut by 8 bases and J by 1 base, with 12 bases left in between. The CDR3 loop is CASHSRESYNSPLHF. The CDR3 DNA follows: TGCGCCAGCCACAGTCGAGAGTCCTATAATTCACCCCTCCACTTT.

J is TRBJ2-7 and V is TRBV29-1; no definite D call. The CDR3 totals 11 residues. CDR1 SQVTM and CDR2 ANQGSEA come from the germline V gene. Between the trimmed V and J ends, which lost 4 bases and 2 bases, there was a span of 6 bases. The CDR3 reads CSVVRTYEQYF. In DNA form, the CDR3 reads TGCAGCGTTGTCCGAACCTACGAGCAGTACTTC.

The J gene is TRBJ2-1, the V gene TRBV5-1; tentatively, D is TRBD1 or TRBD2 (5 bases each). Germline V gene sequence: CDR1 SGHRS, CDR2 YFSETQ. The CDR3 runs 15 residues. With 2 bases removed from V and 4 bases from J, the gap between germline ends came to 13 bases. DNA of the CDR3: TGCGCCAGCAGCTTCGGGGACGGCGCGTACAATGAGCAGTTCTTC. It specifies CASSFGDGAYNEQFF.

This chain joins TRBV19 and TRBJ1-1; 12 nucleotides align to TRBD1. Per germline, CDR1 LNHDA and CDR2 SQIVND (reference sequence). J gave up 3 bases and V 5 bases, and 10 bases lay outside the gene matches. The CDR3 runs 17 residues. The CDR3 sequence: CASSPAGTGGADTEAFF. DNA for the CDR3: TGTGCCAGTAGTCCCGCCGGGACAGGGGGCGCGGACACTGAAGCTTTCTTT.

This clone was seen a few times. The rearrangement joins TRBV30 to TRBJ1-5, with TRBD1 matching 10 bases. The J segment lost 6 bases and the V segment lost 1 base, leaving 6 bases of the junction unmatched. This CDR3 region has 15 residues. Germline CDR1 is GTSNPN and CDR2 is SVGIG (reference sequence). The chain's CDR3 is CAWSGGTGEGQPQHF. In DNA, the CDR3 is TGTGCCTGGAGTGGAGGGACAGGGGAAGGTCAGCCCCAGCATTTT. The full variable domain, its missing parts supplied by reference TRBV30 and TRBJ1-5, is SQTIHQWPATLVQPVGSPLSLECTVEGTSNPNLYWYRQAAGRGLQLLFYSVGIGQISSEVPQNLSASRPQDRQFILSSKKLLLSDSGFYLCAWSGGTGEGQPQHFGDGTRLSIL.

The rearrangement joins TRBV18 to TRBJ2-2; D perhaps matches TRBD1 (5 bases). The V end was cut by 6 bases, the J end by 7 bases, with 15 bases between. The CDR3 contains 14 residues. Germline V CDR1 and CDR2: KGHSH, LQKENI. CDR3 region: CASSPRDASGELFF. CDR3 nucleotides: TGTGCCAGCTCGCCCAGGGATGCGAGCGGGGAGCTGTTTTTT.

The chain is built from TRBV19 and TRBJ1-5; D is possibly TRBD1 (6 bases). Germline values: CDR1 LNHDA, CDR2 SQIVND (reference sequence). Trimming stripped 7 bases from V and 2 bases from J, with 12 bases between. This CDR3 comprises 14 residues. Here the CDR3 DNA reads TGTGCCAGTACCCCGGGGGCAGGCAATCAGCCCCAGCATTTT. This gives the protein CASTPGAGNQPQHF.

This chain connects TRBV11-2 to TRBJ2-5; TRBD2 might be the D (7 bases). V was cut by 5 bases and J by 5 bases, with 18 bases left in between. CDR1 is SGHAT, CDR2 FQNNGV, per germline. The CDR3 loop spans 15 amino acids. The CDR3 nucleotides are TGTGCCAGCAGCCCCGGGGGGCCCGGGGGTGAGACCCAGTACTTC. Its protein is CASSPGGPGGETQYF.

The chain is built from TRBV30 and TRBJ1-3, with D unclear. V shed 1 base and J shed 0 bases, with 10 bases lying between them. The CDR3 covers 15 residues. Germline CDR1 is GTSNPN and CDR2 is SVGIG (reference sequence). This CDR3 reads CAWSGTDNSGNTIYF. CDR3 DNA: TGTGCCTGGAGTGGTACAGACAACTCTGGAAACACCATATATTTT.

The V and J genes are TRBV10-1 and TRBJ2-3; weak D call: TRBD1 (5 bases). The CDR3 spans 11 residues. The germline CDR1 and CDR2 sequences are WNHNN and SYGVQD (reference sequence). V was clipped by 11 bases and J by 5 bases, with 11 bases between them. The CDR3 region has the DNA TGCGCCTCTCAAGGGGAAGATACGCAGTATTTT. Its protein product is CASQGEDTQYF.

The chain carries TRBV19 and TRBJ2-3, with TRBD2 identical over 7 bases. The germline CDR1 and CDR2 sequences are LNHDA and SQIVND (reference sequence). V shed 8 bases and J 9 bases; nucleotides not matched to a gene: 14. The CDR3 extends over 14 amino acids. In nucleotides, the CDR3 is TGTGCCAGTGTCCGTTCGGGGGGAGTGGAAACGCAGTATTTT. It is translated as CASVRSGGVETQYF.

The chain links TRBV5-4 to TRBJ2-7, with D tentatively TRBD1 (5 bases). Trimming took off 0 bases at V and 5 bases at J, with 18 bases between the two ends. Germline loops: CDR1 SGHNT, CDR2 YYREEE (reference sequence). The CDR3 covers 16 residues. The CDR3 DNA sequence: TGTGCCAGCAGCTTGGTTGACCGGACACCGCTCGACGAGCAGTACTTC. Its translation is CASSLVDRTPLDEQYF.

V usage is TRBV5-6 and J usage is TRBJ2-3, with 7 bases matching TRBD2. The CDR3 runs 16 residues. The ends lost 0 bases at V and 0 bases at J; junction bases unmatched: 4. CDR1 is SGHDT and CDR2 is YYEEEE in the germline V gene. CDR3 DNA sequence: TGTGCCAGCAGCTTGGGTAGCGGGTCTAGCACAGATACGCAGTATTTT. Translated: CASSLGSGSSTDTQYF.

This chain uses TRBV6-6 with TRBJ2-5; D is undetermined. Trimming took 0 bases from V and 5 from J, leaving 13 bases between them. Germline-derived CDR1 and CDR2 are MNHNY and SVGAGI (reference sequence). This CDR3 is built from 15 residues. CDR3 DNA sequence: TGTGCCAGCAGTTACTCACGTTCGGGTCGGGAGACCCAGTACTTC. Encoded protein: CASSYSRSGRETQYF.

This clone was seen once. The rearrangement links TRBV5-5 to TRBJ1-5; D is possibly TRBD1 (6 bases). The CDR3 covers 16 residues. The V gene lost 0 bases and the J gene lost 0 bases, with 10 bases spanning the gap. Germline CDR1 is SGHKS and CDR2 is YYEKEE (reference sequence). The DNA of the CDR3 is TGTGCCAGCAGCTTGGAGGCAGGGGCTAGCAATCAGCCCCAGCATTTT. It is translated as CASSLEAGASNQPQHF.

The CDR3 bases are TGTGCCAGTAGGGAGGGGTTGAACACTGAAGCTTTCTTT. It is translated as CASREGLNTEAFF. V usage is TRBV19 and J usage is TRBJ1-1, with D perhaps matching TRBD1 (5 bases). CDR3 size: 13 residues. The V gene lost 6 bases and the J gene lost 0 bases, with 8 bases spanning the gap. Germline CDR1 LNHDA, CDR2 SQIVND (reference sequence). Full variable domain (outside the CDR3, taken from reference TRBV19 and TRBJ1-1): DGGITQSPKYLFRKEGQNVTLSCEQNLNHDAMYWYRQDPGQGLRLIYYSQIVNDFQKGDIAEGYSVSREKKESFPLTVTSAQKNPTAFYLCASREGLNTEAFFGQGTRLTVV.

The CDR3 DNA follows: TGTGCCAGCAGCTCCGGGACAGTATACTATGGCTACACCTTC. Residues: CASSSGTVYYGYTF. The V gene is TRBV5-5, the J gene TRBJ1-2; 7 nucleotides match TRBD1. The J segment lost 3 bases and the V segment lost 3 bases, leaving 5 bases of the junction unmatched. This CDR3 contains 14 residues. Germline CDR1 SGHKS, CDR2 YYEKEE (reference sequence).

V is TRBV9 and J is TRBJ1-4, with D maybe TRBD1 (5 bases). CDR3 length: 15 residues. With 4 bases removed from V and 8 bases from J, the gap between germline ends came to 18 bases. Germline values: CDR1 SGDLS, CDR2 YYNGEE. Written as DNA, the CDR3 is TGTGCCAGCAGCCCCCAGGTGGGGGGAGAAGAAAAACTGTTTTTT. Its translation: CASSPQVGGEEKLFF.

This clone was counted a single time. The chain has TRBV9 and TRBJ2-7, with 9 bases identical to TRBD1. The ends lost 0 bases at V and 4 bases at J; junction bases unmatched: 5. Germline assignment: CDR1 SGDLS and CDR2 YYNGEE. The CDR3 runs to 15 residues. The CDR3 region is CASSVGGQGSYEQYF. CDR3 coding DNA: TGTGCCAGCAGCGTAGGGGGACAGGGCTCTTACGAGCAGTACTTC.

The chain joins TRBV27 to TRBJ1-2; 8 bases match TRBD1. J gave up 3 bases and V 6 bases, and 6 bases lay outside the gene matches. This CDR3 has 14 amino acids. Per the germline V gene, CDR1 is MNHEY and CDR2 is SMNVEV (reference sequence). In DNA form, the CDR3 reads TGTGCCAGCAGGATGACAGGGGTTTACTATGGCTACACCTTC. This gives the protein CASRMTGVYYGYTF.

The CDR3 nucleotides are TGTGCCAGCAGGGTGATGGGCACCCGGCAGTACTTC. This encodes CASRVMGTRQYF. The chain carries TRBV7-2 and TRBJ2-5; D is uncertain. The V gene lost 6 bases and the J gene lost 11 bases, with 16 bases spanning the gap. The CDR3 sequence is 12 residues long. From germline, CDR1 is SGHTA and CDR2 FQGNSA. Full variable domain (rest looked up from reference TRBV7-2 and TRBJ2-5): GAGVSQSPSNKVTEKGKDVELRCDPISGHTALYWYRQSLGQGLEFLIYFQGNSAPDKSGLPSDRFSAERTGGSVSTLTIQRTQQEDSAVYLCASRVMGTRQYFGPGTRLLVL.